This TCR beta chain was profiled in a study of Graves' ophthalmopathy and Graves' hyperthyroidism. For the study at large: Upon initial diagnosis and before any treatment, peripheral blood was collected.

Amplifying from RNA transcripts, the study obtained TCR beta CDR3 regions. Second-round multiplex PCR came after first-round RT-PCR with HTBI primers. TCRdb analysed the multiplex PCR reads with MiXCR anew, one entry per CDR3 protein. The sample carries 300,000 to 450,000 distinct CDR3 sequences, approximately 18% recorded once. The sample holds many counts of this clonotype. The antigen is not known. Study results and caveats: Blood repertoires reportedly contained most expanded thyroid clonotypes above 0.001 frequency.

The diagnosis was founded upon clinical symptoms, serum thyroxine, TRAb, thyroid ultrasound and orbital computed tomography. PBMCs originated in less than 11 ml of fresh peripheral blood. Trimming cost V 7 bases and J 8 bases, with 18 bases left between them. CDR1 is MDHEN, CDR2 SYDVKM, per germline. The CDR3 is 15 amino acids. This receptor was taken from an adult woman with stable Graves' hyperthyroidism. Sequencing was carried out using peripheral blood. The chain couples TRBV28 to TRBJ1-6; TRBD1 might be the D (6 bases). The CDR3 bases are TGTGCCAGCATTGCCTTACAGGGAGGGGATTCACCCCTCCACTTT. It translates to CASIALQGGDSPLHF.